These T cell receptor beta chains were read from a single sample in a study of shared clonotypes between healthy human individuals. Libraries were prepared by immunoSEQ multiplex PCR; TCRdb keeps only in-frame clonotypes and omits some of them. Here the sample spans roughly 1,100,000 clones, about 75% being singletons. Sequenced: memory CD4+ T cells sorted from blood. The receptor source for this set is a young man in good health. The conserved cysteine and the conserved F or W are not part of the CDR3 here. Not all rows give a size; the values are once, few, many and, for expanded clones, a class.

V gene	J gene	clone size	CDR3 protein
TRBV15	TRBJ2-2	NA	ATSRASFLVPGELF
TRBV10-3	TRBJ2-7	NA	AISESRVTGGLYEQY
TRBV10-3	TRBJ2-2	NA	AISGGTATGELF
TRBV4-3	TRBJ1-6	few	ASSQASAGLSNSPLH
TRBV6-5	TRBJ1-6	NA	ASRTGTVNSPLH
TRBV6-1	TRBJ1-4	NA	ASSEAQGFREKLF
TRBV5-8	TRBJ2-4	NA	ASSLPGTGNGIQY
TRBV28	TRBJ1-2	few	ASSLGYDYGYT
TRBV28	TRBJ1-1	NA	ASSFDRGAEAF
TRBV11-2	TRBJ2-7	NA	ASMGLSYEQY
TRBV29-1	TRBJ1-1	NA	SVARQSMNTEAF
TRBV14	TRBJ2-2	few	ASSLNWYTGELF
TRBV6-5	TRBJ2-7	NA	ASSYSGGRYEQY
TRBV5-1	TRBJ2-1	few	ASSSGTSGTSSYNEQF
TRBV10-3	TRBJ2-2	NA	AISDPARSTGELF
TRBV11-2	TRBJ2-3	once	ASSFGLAPTDTQY
TRBV5-1	TRBJ2-3	once	ASSDGAADTQY
TRBV7-6	TRBJ2-7	once	ASSYRGREEQY
TRBV29-1	TRBJ2-5	NA	SVADGGETQY
TRBV6-1	TRBJ1-2	NA	ASSEQNYGYT
TRBV27	TRBJ1-6	NA	ASSLGGARVNSPLH
TRBV19	TRBJ1-2	NA	ASSLLGGENYGYT
TRBV9	TRBJ1-1	NA	ASSPRGQGSATEAF
TRBV5-1	TRBJ1-5	few	ASSLDPGQGNQPQH
TRBV9	TRBJ2-1	NA	ASSAAGTGTNEQF
TRBV28	TRBJ2-1	NA	ASSFAAGGIHNEQF
TRBV27	TRBJ1-1	once	ASSTLQGSTEAF
TRBV5-6	TRBJ1-5	few	ASNTNNQPQH
TRBV4-2	TRBJ1-2	NA	ASSQEWDRGPTNYGYT
TRBV5-1	TRBJ2-2	NA	ASSLVGGPGELF
TRBV25-1	TRBJ2-2	NA	ASSDPRGVGNTGELF
TRBV25-1	TRBJ1-4	NA	ASSESGQRGEKLF
TRBV27	TRBJ2-6	few	ASSFGWTGSEGANVLT
TRBV6-1	TRBJ1-5	NA	ASSEQPNSNQPQH
TRBV13	TRBJ1-2	few	ASSLRGANGYT
TRBV6-1	TRBJ2-5	NA	ASSEYPGTY
TRBV7-3	TRBJ1-1	NA	ASSSGQGRATEAF
TRBV4-3	TRBJ2-1	NA	ASSQNTGTLYNEQF
TRBV18	TRBJ2-3	NA	ASSPRLISSTDTQY
TRBV29-1	TRBJ2-3	once	SGLSGGQDTQY
TRBV15	TRBJ2-7	once	ATSRDPGGSYEQY
TRBV9	TRBJ2-3	many	ASSVDRGGPDTQY
TRBV7-2	TRBJ1-2	NA	ASSSGQGAAYGYT
TRBV2	TRBJ2-1	NA	ASSALTTAPEQF
TRBV18	TRBJ2-2	NA	ASSPFAGELF
TRBV7-8	TRBJ2-4	NA	ASTERTGKNIQY
TRBV6-1	TRBJ2-2	many	ASSEYTGELF
TRBV6-5	TRBJ2-2	NA	ASSLGVGGELF
TRBV4-1	TRBJ2-4	NA	ASSQESARTGGELVKNIQY
TRBV19	TRBJ1-1	NA	ASSRTGVGTEAF
TRBV6-4	TRBJ1-2	NA	ASSDSGGYGYT
TRBV27	TRBJ2-7	NA	ASSLSGRQRQY
TRBV7-2	TRBJ2-3	NA	ASSVSRGDTQY
TRBV11-2	TRBJ2-7	NA	ASSFDAYEQY